This T cell receptor beta chain was documented in a study of cytomegalovirus exposure and HLA in healthy donors. About this clone itself: Its antigen remains unknown.

Overall study results and limits: TCR beta V- and J-gene trimming, according to a later analysis, was linked to a missense DCLRE1C variant.

The primer mix had 60 Vbeta and 13 Jbeta primers. The data were produced by immunoSEQ multiplex PCR, yet TCRdb's version contains in-frame clones alone and is incomplete. The data show fewer than 350,000 clones, with roughly 90% seen just once and around 2.1% held by the top ten. There are 14 residues in the CDR3. Germline loops: CDR1 KGHSH, CDR2 LQKENI. Between the trimmed V and J ends, which lost 3 bases and 4 bases, there was a span of 12 bases. The J gene is TRBJ1-2, the V gene TRBV18, with D possibly being TRBD1 (5 bases). The specimen sequenced was PBMCs. The source is a young woman in good health and CMV-seronegative. The CDR3 coding sequence is TGTGCCAGCTCACCCGGGACTGAGACCTATGGCTACACCTTC. Residues: CASSPGTETYGYTF.